Each of the 25 T cell receptor beta chains below was sequenced from the same sample in a study of T cell changes during pregnancy in multiple sclerosis. The data were produced by immunoSEQ multiplex PCR, yet TCRdb's version contains in-frame clones alone and is incomplete. The data show about 100,000 clones, around 92% seen once. Here the sequenced sample was peripheral blood, taken after pregnancy. These TCRs come from a female donor with multiple sclerosis, enrolled in a pregnancy study.

The J gene is TRBJ2-7, the V gene TRBV6-1, with 10 positions matching TRBD2. Germline values: CDR1 MNHNS, CDR2 SASEGT. Unmatched junction bases numbered 2, after V lost 3 bases and J lost 0 bases. The CDR3 length is 15 residues. In DNA form, the CDR3 reads TGTGCCAGCAGTGATCGACTAGCGGGCTCCTACGAGCAGTACTTC. Protein product: CASSDRLAGSYEQYF.

This clone appeared a few times. The rearrangement joins TRBV19 to TRBJ1-3; D is possibly TRBD1 (6 bases). The V end lost 9 bases, the J end lost 3 bases, and 15 bases lay between the germline ends. The germline CDR1 and CDR2 sequences are LNHDA and SQIVND (reference sequence). This CDR3 is 14 amino acids long. CDR3 nucleotide sequence: TGTGCCAGCACCCCGGACAGTCGTGGAAACACCATATATTTT. As protein: CASTPDSRGNTIYF.

V is TRBV5-1 and J is TRBJ2-7; 11 bases match TRBD2. Looked up from germline, CDR1 is SGHRS and CDR2 is YFSETQ. The CDR3 runs 15 residues. Trimming removed 0 bases from V and 7 bases from J; junction bases left unmatched: 6. CDR3 amino acids: CASSLGSGGADEQYF. DNA of the CDR3: TGCGCCAGCAGCTTGGGTAGCGGGGGGGCTGATGAGCAGTACTTC.

The rearrangement joins TRBV7-9 to TRBJ2-5; a possible D gene is TRBD2 (6 bases). The CDR3 is 15 amino acids. V gave up 2 bases and J gave up 5 bases, with 15 bases separating them. Germline loops: CDR1 SEHNR, CDR2 FQNEAQ (reference sequence). The CDR3 nucleotides are TGTGCCAGCAGCTTATATGGGGGGTCTTGGGAGACCCAGTACTTC. Translating gives CASSLYGGSWETQYF.

V and J are TRBV28 and TRBJ2-7; 9 bases map to TRBD2. Germline V CDR1 and CDR2: MDHEN, SYDVKM. This CDR3 is built from 17 residues. Losses at the gene ends were 3 bases for V and 4 bases for J; bases not matched to a gene: 13. This chain's CDR3 is CASSLSLREGESYEQYF. CDR3 nucleotides: TGTGCCAGCAGTTTGAGTTTGCGGGAGGGCGAGTCGTACGAGCAGTACTTC.

J is TRBJ2-7 and V is TRBV5-1; perhaps TRBD1 as D (6 bases). V was shortened by 4 bases and J by 5 bases, with 13 bases between the two germline ends. The CDR3 is made up of 13 amino acids. Germline V lookup: CDR1 SGHRS, CDR2 YFSETQ. CDR3 region: CASSAQGRNEQYF. CDR3 sequence (DNA): TGCGCCAGCAGCGCACAGGGTAGAAACGAGCAGTACTTC.

The rearrangement uses TRBV9 and TRBJ2-7; 8 positions agree with TRBD1. The CDR3 runs to 13 residues. The V segment lost 6 bases and the J segment 2 bases; nucleotides outside the gene matches: 4. Germline assignment: CDR1 SGDLS and CDR2 YYNGEE. CDR3 in amino acids: CASIRTGTYEQYF. The CDR3 DNA sequence: TGTGCCAGCATCCGGACAGGGACCTACGAGCAGTACTTC.

The rearrangement joins TRBV27 to TRBJ1-2; 9 nucleotides agree with TRBD1. Looked up from germline, CDR1 is MNHEY and CDR2 is SMNVEV (reference sequence). The CDR3 covers 17 residues. The trim removed 0 bases at V and 4 bases at J, leaving 9 bases unmatched. CDR3 sequence (DNA): TGTGCCAGCAGTTTATCGGGGACAGGGAAGAGCCTCTATGGCTACACCTTC. Translating it yields CASSLSGTGKSLYGYTF.

The chain combines TRBV6-6 with TRBJ1-6, with D hard to call. This CDR3 has 16 amino acids. Germline CDR1 MNHNY, CDR2 SVGAGI (reference sequence). V shed 2 bases and J shed 7 bases, with 15 bases lying between them. In DNA form, the CDR3 reads TGTGCCAGCAGTTACAGTCAGGCCCTTAGGAATTCACCCCTCCACTTT. This gives the protein CASSYSQALRNSPLHF.

J is TRBJ2-7 and V is TRBV2; D is possibly TRBD2 (7 bases). The CDR3 covers 16 residues. V lost 0 bases, J lost 3 bases, and 15 bases lay in between. The germline CDR1 and CDR2 sequences are SNHLY and FYNNEI. This CDR3 is CASSEAQGREGYEQYF. Written as DNA, the CDR3 is TGTGCCAGCAGTGAAGCGCAGGGGAGGGAGGGCTACGAGCAGTACTTC.

V is TRBV4-2 and J is TRBJ1-1; no clear D gene. V was clipped by 0 bases and J by 14 bases, with 16 bases between them. Germline loops: CDR1 LGHNA, CDR2 YNFKEQ. The CDR3 runs to 13 residues. CDR3 in amino acids: CASSQDEGLRRFF. The CDR3 DNA reads TGTGCCAGCAGCCAAGACGAAGGCTTAAGGAGGTTCTTT.

The V and J genes are TRBV5-6 and TRBJ1-2; 7 bases line up with TRBD1. V gave up 4 bases and J gave up 8 bases; unmatched junction bases: 8. Germline values: CDR1 SGHDT, CDR2 YYEEEE. CDR3 length: 13 residues. Here the CDR3 reads CASSIQGRGGYTF. The CDR3 DNA sequence: TGTGCCAGCAGCATACAGGGGAGAGGGGGCTACACCTTC.

The rearrangement links TRBV6-1 to TRBJ2-5; possibly TRBD1 for D (6 bases). This CDR3 comprises 15 residues. V was shortened by 6 bases and J by 4 bases, with 18 bases between the two germline ends. From germline, CDR1 is MNHNS and CDR2 SASEGT. The CDR3 region is CASSSRQALGETQYF. Written as DNA, the CDR3 is TGTGCCAGCAGCTCGAGACAGGCCTTGGGAGAGACCCAGTACTTC.

This chain uses TRBV27 with TRBJ1-1; D is possibly TRBD1 (5 bases). V lost 5 bases, J lost 2 bases, and 15 bases lay in between. Per germline, CDR1 MNHEY and CDR2 SMNVEV (reference sequence). This CDR3 has 15 amino acids. The CDR3: CASSPTDIRNTEAFF. As DNA, the CDR3 is TGTGCCAGCAGTCCGACAGATATTCGTAACACTGAAGCTTTCTTT.

The chain joins TRBV30 to TRBJ1-2; 12 bases are shared with TRBD1. CDR3 length: 15 residues. The germline V gene has CDR1 GTSNPN and CDR2 SVGIG (reference sequence). The junction had 8 bases not matched to a gene; V was cut back by 3 bases and J by 6 bases. The CDR3 region is CAWSTWDRGLDGYTF. CDR3 DNA sequence: TGTGCCTGGAGCACCTGGGACAGGGGGCTGGATGGCTACACCTTC.

The chain is built from TRBV27 and TRBJ2-2; 7 bases match TRBD1. The germline CDR1 and CDR2 sequences are MNHEY and SMNVEV (reference sequence). V was pared by 6 bases and J by 0 bases, with 4 bases of the junction left unmatched. This CDR3 has 15 amino acids. This CDR3 reads CASSPGTANTGELFF. The CDR3 DNA is TGTGCCAGCAGCCCCGGGACAGCGAACACCGGGGAGCTGTTTTTT.

In this sample, this clone turned up a few times. The chain couples TRBV29-1 to TRBJ1-1, with D maybe TRBD1 (5 bases). The CDR3 totals 12 residues. V lost 4 bases and J lost 5, with 11 bases in between. Germline V lookup: CDR1 SQVTM, CDR2 ANQGSEA. CDR3 in amino acids: CSVVAGRTEAFF. The CDR3 DNA reads TGCAGCGTTGTGGCAGGGCGAACTGAAGCTTTCTTT.

The gene calls are TRBV9 and TRBJ1-1; possible D gene TRBD1, 5 bases. This CDR3 comprises 16 residues. V was pared by 4 bases and J by 0 bases, with 16 bases between. CDR1 and CDR2 (germline): SGDLS, YYNGEE. CDR3 DNA: TGTGCCAGCAGCCCGAGGCAGGGCAGTCTGAACACTGAAGCTTTCTTT. Protein sequence: CASSPRQGSLNTEAFF.

This clone has a handful of counts. The chain is built from TRBV6-6 and TRBJ2-7, with 14 bases that match TRBD2. Losses at the gene ends were 5 bases for V and 3 bases for J; bases not matched to a gene: 3. The CDR3 is made up of 15 amino acids. Germline CDR1 is MNHNY and CDR2 is SVGAGI (reference sequence). CDR3 amino acids: CASSTGTSGSYEQYF. In nucleotides, the CDR3 is TGTGCCAGCAGTACCGGGACTAGCGGGAGCTACGAGCAGTACTTC.

The chain combines TRBV6-5 with TRBJ2-7, with 7 bases lining up with TRBD1. Per germline, CDR1 MNHEY and CDR2 SVGAGI. The length of the CDR3 is 13 residues. V lost 10 bases to trimming and J lost 3 bases; unmatched junction nucleotides: 9. DNA for the CDR3: TGTGCCACCCGACAGGGACAGATCTACGAGCAGTACTTC. Protein sequence: CATRQGQIYEQYF.

This rearrangement joins TRBV7-3 to TRBJ2-2; unclear D gene. The V end lost 2 bases, the J end lost 2 bases, and 6 bases lay between the germline ends. Germline-derived CDR1 and CDR2 are SGHTA and FQGTGA. The CDR3 covers 14 residues. CDR3 in amino acids: CASSLALNTGELFF. CDR3 DNA: TGTGCCAGCAGCTTAGCACTCAACACCGGGGAGCTGTTTTTT.

V gene TRBV7-2 combines with J gene TRBJ1-1; no clear D. Germline loops: CDR1 SGHTA, CDR2 FQGNSA. Trimming took 2 bases from V and 1 from J, leaving 11 bases between them. The length of the CDR3 is 15 residues. Here the CDR3 reads CASSLSLVSNTEAFF. In nucleotides, the CDR3 is TGTGCCAGCAGCTTATCTCTCGTTTCGAACACTGAAGCTTTCTTT.

The chain combines TRBV10-3 with TRBJ2-7; possibly TRBD2 for D (5 bases). Germline lookup yields CDR1 ENHRY and CDR2 SYGVKD. The ends were cut back, 2 bases at V and 2 bases at J, with 7 bases in the middle. This CDR3 contains 13 residues. CDR3 loop: CAISEGSAYEQYF. The CDR3, as DNA: TGTGCCATCAGTGAGGGGAGCGCCTACGAGCAGTACTTC.

J is TRBJ1-1 and V is TRBV4-3; D gene ambiguous. The germline V gene encodes CDR1 LGHNA and CDR2 YSLEER. The CDR3 is 16 amino acids. V was shortened by 0 bases and J by 1 base, with 12 bases between the two germline ends. The CDR3 reads CASSQDPGKGNTEAFF. Here the CDR3 DNA reads TGCGCCAGCAGCCAAGACCCCGGGAAGGGGAACACTGAAGCTTTCTTT.

The V call is TRBV5-1, the J call TRBJ1-2; tentatively, D is TRBD1 (6 bases). This CDR3 contains 13 residues. CDR1 SGHRS and CDR2 YFSETQ come from the germline V gene. The ends were cut back, 4 bases at V and 8 bases at J, with 15 bases in the middle. The CDR3 spells CASSDSGDYGYTF. In nucleotides, the CDR3 is TGCGCCAGCAGCGACTCAGGGGATTACGGCTACACCTTC.